The present entry profiles one T cell receptor beta chain with its context. What it recognizes is unknown. TCRdb re-called the 5' RACE reads and gives one entry per CDR3 protein, without DNA. Its table records 140,000 to 150,000 distinct CDR3 sequences. This CDR3 region has 14 residues. The germline V gene has CDR1 SGHVS and CDR2 FNYEAQ. The sample comes from a study of monozygotic twins with inflammatory bowel disease. Findings of the study overall: What may have added variability to patient repertoires is that immunosuppressive treatments differed.

Each donor gave 2 to 2.5 ml of peripheral blood. Material: blood. This chain connects TRBV7-6 to TRBJ2-7; as DNA is missing, the TRBD1 call by TCRdb cannot be tested. The source of this sequence is a human donor with ulcerative colitis or Crohn's disease, or a healthy co-twin of an affected twin (not recorded which). CDR3 in amino acids: CASSLEDRGREQYF.